The text below deals with one T cell receptor beta chain. Germline V lookup: CDR1 SEHNR, CDR2 FQNEAQ (reference sequence). The CDR3 has 16 residues. V lost 2 bases, J lost 1 base, and 14 bases lay in between. The data are from a study of blood T cell repertoires in COVID-19. Study background: Sources were T cells, B-cell-depleted T cells, or PBMCs; the material itself was cDNA or gDNA.

Participant age was roughly 18 to 90 years, and participants resided in roughly 24 US areas. Resolution of symptoms, clearance, or two negative PCRs was present in recovered Cohort 3 donors. In the original analysis: From reference gene primer amplification, estimates of nucleated cell counts were derived. Produced via immunoSEQ multiplex PCR; TCRdb's table is partial and in-frame only. The DNA was the basis for D and trimming; V, J and clone size are from that table. Of roughly 190,000 clones listed, around 90% are singletons. The specimen sequenced was PBMCs or T cells enriched from blood (not recorded which). J is TRBJ1-1 and V is TRBV7-9; possible D gene TRBD1, 5 bases. The clonotype was recovered from a woman aged 30 to 39 who had recovered from COVID-19. The CDR3 reads CASSLLQGEGNTEAFF. CDR3 DNA: TGTGCCAGCAGCTTATTGCAAGGGGAAGGGAACACTGAAGCTTTCTTT.